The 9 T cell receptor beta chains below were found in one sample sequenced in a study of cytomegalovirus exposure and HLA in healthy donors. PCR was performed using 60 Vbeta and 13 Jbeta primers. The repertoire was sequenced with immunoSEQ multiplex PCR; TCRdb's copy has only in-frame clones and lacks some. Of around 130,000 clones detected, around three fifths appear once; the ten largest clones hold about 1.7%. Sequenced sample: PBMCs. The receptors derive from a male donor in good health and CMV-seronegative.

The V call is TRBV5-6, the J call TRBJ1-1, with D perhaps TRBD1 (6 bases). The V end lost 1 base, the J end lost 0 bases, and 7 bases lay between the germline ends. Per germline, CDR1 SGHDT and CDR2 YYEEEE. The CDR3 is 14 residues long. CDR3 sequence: CASSLYRVNTEAFF. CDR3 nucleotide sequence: TGTGCCAGCAGCTTGTACAGGGTGAACACTGAAGCTTTCTTT.

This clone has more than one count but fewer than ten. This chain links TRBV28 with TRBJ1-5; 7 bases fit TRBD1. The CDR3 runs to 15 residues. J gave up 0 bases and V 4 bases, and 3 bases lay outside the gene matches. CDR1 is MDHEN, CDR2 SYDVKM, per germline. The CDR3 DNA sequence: TGTGCCAGCAGTTACAGGGGTTATAGCAATCAGCCCCAGCATTTT. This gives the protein CASSYRGYSNQPQHF.

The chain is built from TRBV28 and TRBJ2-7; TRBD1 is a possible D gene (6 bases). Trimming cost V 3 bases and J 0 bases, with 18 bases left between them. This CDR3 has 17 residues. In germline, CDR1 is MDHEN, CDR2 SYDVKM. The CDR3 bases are TGTGCCAGCAGTTTGGACAGACGTTGGGCCCCCTCCTACGAGCAGTACTTC. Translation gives CASSLDRRWAPSYEQYF.

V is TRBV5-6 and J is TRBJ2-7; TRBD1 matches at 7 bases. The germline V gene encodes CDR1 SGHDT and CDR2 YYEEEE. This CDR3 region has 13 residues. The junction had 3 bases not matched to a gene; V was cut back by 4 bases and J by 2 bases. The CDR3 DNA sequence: TGTGCCAGCAGCAACGACAGGGCCTACGAGCAGTACTTC. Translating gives CASSNDRAYEQYF.

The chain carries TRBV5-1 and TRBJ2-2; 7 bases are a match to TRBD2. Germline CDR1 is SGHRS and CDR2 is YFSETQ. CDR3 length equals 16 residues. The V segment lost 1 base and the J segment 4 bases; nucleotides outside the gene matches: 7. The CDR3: CASSLLGGGSTGELFF. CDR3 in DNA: TGCGCCAGCAGCTTGTTGGGCGGGGGTAGCACCGGGGAGCTGTTTTTT.

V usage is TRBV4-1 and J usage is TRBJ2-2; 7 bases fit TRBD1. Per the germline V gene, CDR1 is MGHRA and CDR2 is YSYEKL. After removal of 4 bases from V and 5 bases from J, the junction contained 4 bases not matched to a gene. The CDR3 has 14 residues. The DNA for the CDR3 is TGCGCCAGCAGCCGGATGACAGGGACCGGGGAGCTGTTTTTT. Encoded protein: CASSRMTGTGELFF.

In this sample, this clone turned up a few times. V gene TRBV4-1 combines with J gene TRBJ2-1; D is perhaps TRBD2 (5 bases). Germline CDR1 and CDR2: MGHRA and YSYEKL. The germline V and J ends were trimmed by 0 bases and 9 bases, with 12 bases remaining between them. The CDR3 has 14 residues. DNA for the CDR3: TGCGCCAGCAGCCAAGACCCCCGGGGTTTTGAGCAGTTCTTC. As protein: CASSQDPRGFEQFF.

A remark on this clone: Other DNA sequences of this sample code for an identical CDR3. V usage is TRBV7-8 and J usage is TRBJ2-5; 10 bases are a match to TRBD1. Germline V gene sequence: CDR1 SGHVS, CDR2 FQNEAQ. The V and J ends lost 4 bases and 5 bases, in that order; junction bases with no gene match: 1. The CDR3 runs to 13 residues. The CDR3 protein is CASSSGQGETQYF. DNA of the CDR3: TGTGCCAGCAGCTCGGGACAGGGGGAGACCCAGTACTTC. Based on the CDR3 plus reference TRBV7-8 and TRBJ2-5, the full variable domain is GAGVSQSPRYKVAKRGQDVALRCDPISGHVSLFWYQQALGQGPEFLTYFQNEAQLDKSGLPSDRFFAERPEGSVSTLKIQRTQQEDSAVYLCASSSGQGETQYFGPGTRLLVL.

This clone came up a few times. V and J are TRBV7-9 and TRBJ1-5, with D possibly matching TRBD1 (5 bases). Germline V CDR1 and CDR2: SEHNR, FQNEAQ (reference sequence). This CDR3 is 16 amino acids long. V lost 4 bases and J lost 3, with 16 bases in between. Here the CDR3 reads CASSSTRGGVNQPQHF. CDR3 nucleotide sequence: TGTGCCAGCAGCTCCACCCGGGGGGGGGTCAATCAGCCCCAGCATTTT.